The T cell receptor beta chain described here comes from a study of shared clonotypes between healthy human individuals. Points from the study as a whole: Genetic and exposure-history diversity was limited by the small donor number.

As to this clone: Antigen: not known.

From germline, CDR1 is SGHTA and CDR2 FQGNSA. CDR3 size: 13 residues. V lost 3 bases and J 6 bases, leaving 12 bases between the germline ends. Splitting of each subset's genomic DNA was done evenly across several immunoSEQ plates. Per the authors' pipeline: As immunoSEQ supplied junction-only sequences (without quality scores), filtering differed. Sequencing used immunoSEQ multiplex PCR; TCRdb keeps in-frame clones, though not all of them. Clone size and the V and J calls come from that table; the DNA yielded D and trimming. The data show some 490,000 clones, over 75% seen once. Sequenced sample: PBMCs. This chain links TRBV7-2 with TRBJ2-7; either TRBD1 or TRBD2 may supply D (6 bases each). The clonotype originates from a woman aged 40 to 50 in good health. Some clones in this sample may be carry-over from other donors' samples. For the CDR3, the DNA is TGTGCCAGCAGCTTGTCGGGGGCCGGCGAGCAGTACTTC. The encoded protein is CASSLSGAGEQYF.